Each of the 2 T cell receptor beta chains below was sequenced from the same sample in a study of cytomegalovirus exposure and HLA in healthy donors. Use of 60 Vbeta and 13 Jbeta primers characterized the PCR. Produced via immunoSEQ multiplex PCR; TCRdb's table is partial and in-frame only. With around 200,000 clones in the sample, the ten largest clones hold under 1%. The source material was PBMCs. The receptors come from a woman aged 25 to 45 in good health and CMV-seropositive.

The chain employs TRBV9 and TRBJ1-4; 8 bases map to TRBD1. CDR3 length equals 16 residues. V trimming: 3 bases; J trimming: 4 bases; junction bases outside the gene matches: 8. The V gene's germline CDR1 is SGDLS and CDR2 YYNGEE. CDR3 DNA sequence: TGTGCCAGCAGCGAGAGAGACAGGGGAGGTAATGAAAAACTGTTTTTT. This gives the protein CASSERDRGGNEKLFF.

The CDR3 protein is CASSLLDRGGYEQYF. Written as DNA, the CDR3 is TGTGCCAGCAGCTTACTCGACAGGGGGGGCTACGAGCAGTACTTC. The chain has TRBV11-2 and TRBJ2-7; 9 bases align to TRBD1. V lost 2 bases, J lost 3 bases, and 5 bases stayed unmatched. The V gene's germline CDR1 is SGHAT and CDR2 FQNNGV. This CDR3 comprises 15 residues.